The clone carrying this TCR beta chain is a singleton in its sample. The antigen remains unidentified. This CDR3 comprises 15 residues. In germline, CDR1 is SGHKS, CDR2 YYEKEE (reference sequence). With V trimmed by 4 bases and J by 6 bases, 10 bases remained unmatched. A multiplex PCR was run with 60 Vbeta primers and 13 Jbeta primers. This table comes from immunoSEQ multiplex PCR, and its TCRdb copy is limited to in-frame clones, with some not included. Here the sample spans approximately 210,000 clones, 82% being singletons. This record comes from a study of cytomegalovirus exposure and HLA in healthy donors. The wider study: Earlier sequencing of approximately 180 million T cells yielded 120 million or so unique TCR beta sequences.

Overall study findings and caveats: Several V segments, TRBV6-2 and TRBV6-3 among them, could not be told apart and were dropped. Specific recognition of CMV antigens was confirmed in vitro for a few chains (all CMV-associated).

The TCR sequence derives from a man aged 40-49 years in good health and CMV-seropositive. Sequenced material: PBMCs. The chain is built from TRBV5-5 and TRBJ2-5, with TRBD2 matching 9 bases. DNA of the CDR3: TGTGCCAGCAGCCTGGGACTAGCAGGAGGCAAGACCCAGTACTTC. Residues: CASSLGLAGGKTQYF.